This passage covers 7 T cell receptor beta chains from one sample sequenced in a study of shared clonotypes between healthy human individuals. This table comes from immunoSEQ multiplex PCR, and its TCRdb copy is limited to in-frame clones, with some not included. This repertoire shows around 750,000 clones, approximately 79% found once; its top ten account for over 1.5%. The sample consisted of memory CD4+ T cells sorted from blood. The subset: CD45RA-negative fraction. The receptors stem from a woman younger than 45 in good health.

The rearrangement links TRBV11-2 to TRBJ2-2; 7 nucleotides match TRBD1. Losses at the gene ends were 1 base for V and 0 bases for J; bases not matched to a gene: 2. Germline V gives CDR1 SGHAT, CDR2 FQNNGV. The CDR3 sequence is 16 residues long. CDR3 protein: CASSLVRGPNTGELFF. Here the CDR3 DNA reads TGTGCCAGCAGCTTAGTAAGGGGGCCGAACACCGGGGAGCTGTTTTTT.

The J gene is TRBJ2-6, the V gene TRBV21-1. TRBV21-1 is termed a pseudogene. CDR3 length: 17 residues. CDR3 region: CASSKRRARAGANVLTF. CDR3 DNA: TGTGCCAGCAGCAAAAGAAGGGCCAGAGCTGGGGCCAACGTCCTGACTTTC.

The CDR3 region is CATMSDTQYF. The CDR3 nucleotides read TGTGCCACCATGTCAGATACGCAGTATTTT. The chain couples TRBV10-3 to TRBJ2-3; D unclear. Germline values: CDR1 ENHRY, CDR2 SYGVKD. The CDR3 totals 10 residues. Trimming took 10 bases from V and 4 from J, leaving 6 bases between them.

A note on this clone: Possible read error: a much larger clone is one base away. Other DNA sequences from this sample encode an identical CDR3 as well. The genes are TRBV5-1 and TRBJ2-1, with D perhaps TRBD1 (5 bases). In germline, CDR1 is SGHRS, CDR2 YFSETQ. V lost 3 bases and J lost 0, with 10 bases in between. The CDR3 length is 15 residues. The DNA of the CDR3 is TGCGCCAGCAGCTCTGACAGTAGCTCCTACAATGAGCAGTTCTTC. Its translation: CASSSDSSSYNEQFF. The full variable domain, rest sourced from reference TRBV5-1 and TRBJ2-1, is KAGVTQTPRYLIKTRGQQVTLSCSPISGHRSVSWYQQTPGQGLQFLFEYFSETQRNKGNFPGRFSGRQFSNSRSEMNVSTLELGDSALYLCASSSDSSSYNEQFFGPGTRLTVL.

The V and J genes are TRBV6-1 and TRBJ1-3, with D unresolved. V gave up 6 bases and J gave up 0 bases, with 9 bases separating them. This CDR3 spans 14 amino acids. CDR1 and CDR2 from the germline V gene are MNHNS and SASEGT. Here the CDR3 reads CASSSGNSGNTIYF. For the CDR3, the DNA is TGTGCCAGCAGCTCGGGGAACTCTGGAAACACCATATATTTT.

This chain uses TRBV18 with TRBJ2-3; D uncertain. This CDR3 region has 14 residues. Germline lookup yields CDR1 KGHSH and CDR2 LQKENI. V shed 0 bases and J shed 0 bases, with 4 bases lying between them. The CDR3 loop reads CASSPPISTDTQYF. DNA for the CDR3: TGTGCCAGCTCACCACCGATTAGCACAGATACGCAGTATTTT.

As to this clone: An end of the junction differs from the germline gene, which may be a read error. The V gene is TRBV10-3, the J gene TRBJ2-4, with 13 bases fitting TRBD2. Germline V CDR1 and CDR2: ENHRY, SYGVKD. This CDR3 comprises 17 residues. As DNA, the CDR3 is TGTGCCAGCAGTGTCTACCGGACTAGCGGGAGAGGAAACATTCAGTACTTC. Its protein product is CASSVYRTSGRGNIQYF.